This entry concerns a single T cell receptor (beta chain). Profiled with immunoSEQ multiplex PCR; TCRdb holds only in-frame clones, not every one. This sample yields roughly 2,200 clones, of which just under 85% are seen a single time; about 18% belongs to the top ten. The data derive from a study of OX40 agonist ivuxolimab in advanced cancers. The CDR3 loop spans 15 amino acids. The sample in question was CD4+ or CD8+ T cells sorted from blood, obtained in a trial of the OX40 agonist ivuxolimab. The sequence derives from an adult with an advanced solid tumor such as melanoma, head and neck, liver or kidney cancer. The chain has TRBV21-1 and TRBJ2-7; the tabulated D call, TRBD2, remains unverified against the DNA. TRBV21-1 has pseudogene status. The CDR3 DNA sequence: TGTGCCAGCAGCTCTAGGCTACACGTGTTAGACGAGCAGTACTTC. Translated: CASSSRLHVLDEQYF.